This entry lists 3 T cell receptor beta chains sequenced from one sample in a study of T-cell reconstitution after alpha-beta-depleted transplantation in children. Researchers prepared the TCRbeta library using unique molecular identifiers, the study reports. In TCRdb, the PCR reads were re-called with MiXCR into one record per CDR3 protein. The table records roughly 300,000 distinct CDR3 sequences, around 10% of them present only once. The sample consisted of peripheral blood, taken 180 days after TCRalphabeta/CD19-depleted stem cell transplant. The receptors originated from a male patient between 2 and 10 years old who had a stem cell transplant for chronic granulomatous disease, so the T cells may come from the graft donor.

Comment on this clonotype: A read error may be the cause here, since a much bigger clone is one base away. This chain connects TRBV5-1 to TRBJ1-4, with D unresolved. This CDR3 comprises 13 residues. V shed 4 bases and J shed 6 bases, with 10 bases lying between them. The germline gives CDR1 SGHRS, CDR2 YFSETQ. This CDR3 reads CASSHQRDEKLFF. The CDR3 DNA sequence: TGCGCCAGCAGCCATCAGCGTGATGAAAAACTGTTTTTT.

V gene TRBV20-1 combines with J gene TRBJ2-7; TRBD1 agrees at 8 bases. This CDR3 has 13 residues. Germline V gives CDR1 DFQATT, CDR2 SNEGSKA (reference sequence). The junction had 1 base not matched to a gene; V was cut back by 1 base and J by 2 bases. The CDR3 DNA is TGCAGTGCTAGAGGACAGGGGCCCTACGAGCAGTACTTC. Translating it yields CSARGQGPYEQYF.

This clonotype was recorded a few times. The gene calls are TRBV3-1 and TRBJ1-3; D may be TRBD1 (5 bases). The CDR3 runs 15 residues. Germline CDR1 LGHDT, CDR2 YNNKEL (reference sequence). V was pared by 2 bases and J by 4 bases, with 12 bases between. CDR3 sequence (DNA): TGTGCCAGCAGCCAAAGGGGCAGTAAGGGAAACACCATATATTTT. Its protein is CASSQRGSKGNTIYF.